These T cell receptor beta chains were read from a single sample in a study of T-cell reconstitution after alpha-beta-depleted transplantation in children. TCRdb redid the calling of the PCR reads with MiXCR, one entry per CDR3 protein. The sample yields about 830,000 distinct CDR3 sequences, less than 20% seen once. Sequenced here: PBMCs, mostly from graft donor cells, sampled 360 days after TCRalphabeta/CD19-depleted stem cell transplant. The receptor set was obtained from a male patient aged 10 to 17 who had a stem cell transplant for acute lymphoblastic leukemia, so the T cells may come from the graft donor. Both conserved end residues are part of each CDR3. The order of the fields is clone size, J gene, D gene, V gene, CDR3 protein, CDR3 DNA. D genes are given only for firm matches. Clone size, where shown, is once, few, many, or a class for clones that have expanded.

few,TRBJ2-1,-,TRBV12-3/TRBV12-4,CASSRSGHEQFF,TGTGCCAGCAGCCGATCGGGCCATGAGCAGTTCTTC
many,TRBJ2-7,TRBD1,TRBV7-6,CASSLDPGQIFEQYF,TGTGCCAGCAGCTTAGACCCGGGACAGATTTTCGAGCAGTACTTC
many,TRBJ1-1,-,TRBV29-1,CSAEGLGTEAFF,TGCAGCGCTGAGGGATTAGGCACTGAAGCTTTCTTT
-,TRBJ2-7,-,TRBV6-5,CASSYSTISSEQYF,TGTGCCAGCAGTTACTCGACTATATCTTCCGAGCAGTACTTC
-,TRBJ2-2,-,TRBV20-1,CSATLGPVPGELFF,TGCAGTGCTACCTTGGGACCGGTTCCCGGGGAGCTGTTTTTT
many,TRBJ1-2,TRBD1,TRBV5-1,CASSFGDRDYGYTF,TGCGCCAGCAGCTTCGGTGACAGGGACTATGGCTACACCTTC
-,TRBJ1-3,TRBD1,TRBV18,CASSPGTGLRNTIYF,TGTGCCAGCTCACCGGGGACAGGGCTCCGAAACACCATATATTTT
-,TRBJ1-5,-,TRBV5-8,CASSFYWTVNQPQHF,TGTGCCAGCAGCTTCTATTGGACAGTCAATCAGCCCCAGCATTTT
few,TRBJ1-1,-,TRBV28,CASREENTEAFF,TGTGCCAGCAGGGAAGAGAACACTGAAGCTTTCTTT
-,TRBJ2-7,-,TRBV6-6,CASSIRVYEQYF,TGTGCCAGCAGTATCAGGGTCTACGAGCAGTACTTC
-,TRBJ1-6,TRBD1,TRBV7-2,CASSLGTGRSGPLHF,TGTGCCAGCAGCTTAGGGACAGGGAGAAGTGGACCCCTCCACTTT
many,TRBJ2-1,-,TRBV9,CASSVNREQFF,TGTGCCAGCAGCGTCAACAGAGAGCAGTTCTTC
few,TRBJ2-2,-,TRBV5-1,CASSLLGGASNTGELFF,TGCGCCAGCAGCTTGTTGGGGGGGGCCTCGAACACCGGGGAGCTGTTTTTT
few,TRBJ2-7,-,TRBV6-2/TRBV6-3,CASRVGLPVYEQYF,TGTGCCAGCAGAGTAGGACTACCCGTCTACGAGCAGTACTTC
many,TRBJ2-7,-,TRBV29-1,CSASQGTYEQYF,TGCAGCGCTTCACAGGGAACCTACGAGCAGTACTTC
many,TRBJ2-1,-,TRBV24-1,CATSAGGIYNEQFF,TGTGCCACCAGTGCAGGGGGGATATACAATGAGCAGTTCTTC
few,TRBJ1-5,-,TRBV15,CATSRGTFQMPQHF,TGTGCCACCAGCAGGGGGACTTTTCAGATGCCCCAGCATTTT
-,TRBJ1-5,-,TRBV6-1,CASSLTGIPNQPQHF,TGTGCCAGCAGTCTTACAGGGATCCCCAATCAGCCCCAGCATTTT
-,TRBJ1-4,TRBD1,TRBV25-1,CASSEWLGQGGEKLFF,TGTGCCAGCAGTGAATGGTTGGGACAGGGGGGAGAAAAACTGTTTTTT
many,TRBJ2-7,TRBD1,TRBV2,CASSGDRGFYEQYF,TGTGCCAGCAGTGGGGACAGGGGGTTCTACGAGCAGTACTTC
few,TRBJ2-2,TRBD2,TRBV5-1,CASSFAGGPASTGELFF,TGCGCCAGCAGCTTTGCGGGAGGGCCGGCCTCCACCGGGGAGCTGTTTTTT
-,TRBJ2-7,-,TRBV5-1,CASSYLERGARHEQYF,TGCGCCAGCAGCTACCTGGAACGGGGGGCGAGGCACGAGCAGTACTTC
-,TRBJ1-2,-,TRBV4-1,CASSRDDKFSNYGYTF,TGCGCCAGCAGCCGAGACGACAAGTTCTCCAACTATGGCTACACCTTC
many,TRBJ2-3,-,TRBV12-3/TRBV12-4,CASSLALGADTQYF,TGTGCCAGCAGTTTAGCGCTTGGCGCAGATACGCAGTATTTT
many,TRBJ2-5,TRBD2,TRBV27,CASSLLTSGKSTQYF,TGTGCCAGCAGTTTATTGACTAGCGGGAAAAGTACCCAGTACTTC
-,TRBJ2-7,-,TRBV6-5,CASSRSVIGEQYF,TGTGCCAGCAGTAGGTCCGTAATAGGGGAGCAGTACTTC
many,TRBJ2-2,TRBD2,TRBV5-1,CASRLAVNTGELFF,TGCGCCAGCAGGCTAGCGGTGAACACCGGGGAGCTGTTTTTT
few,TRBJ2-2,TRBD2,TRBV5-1,CASSLTSGSFGELFF,TGCGCCAGCAGCTTGACTAGCGGGAGTTTCGGGGAGCTGTTTTTT
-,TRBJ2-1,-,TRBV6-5,CASSYSRGGEQFF,TGTGCCAGCAGTTACTCGCGGGGAGGTGAGCAGTTCTTC
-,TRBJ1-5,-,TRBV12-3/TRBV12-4,CASSPTDANQPQHF,TGTGCCAGCAGTCCCACGGACGCGAATCAGCCCCAGCATTTT
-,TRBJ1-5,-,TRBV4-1,CASSQEGYGRSNQPQHF,TGCGCCAGCAGCCAAGAGGGGTATGGACGGAGCAATCAGCCCCAGCATTTT
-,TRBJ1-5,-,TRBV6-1,CASSRKGFNQPQHF,TGTGCCAGCAGTCGGAAGGGCTTCAATCAGCCCCAGCATTTT
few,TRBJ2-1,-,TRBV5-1,CASRLRGLDNEQFF,TGCGCCAGCAGATTGAGGGGTTTGGACAATGAGCAGTTCTTC
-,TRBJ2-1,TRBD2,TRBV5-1,CASSPPSGSFYNEQFF,TGCGCCAGCAGCCCGCCTAGCGGGAGTTTCTACAATGAGCAGTTCTTC
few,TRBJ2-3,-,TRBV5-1,CASSLQAATDTQYF,TGCGCCAGCAGCTTACAAGCAGCCACAGATACGCAGTATTTT
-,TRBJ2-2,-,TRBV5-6,CASSSGTRGELFF,TGTGCCAGCAGTTCGGGGACTCGGGGGGAGCTGTTTTTT
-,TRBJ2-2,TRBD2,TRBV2,CASSAGLALFTGELFF,TGTGCCAGCAGTGCCGGACTAGCGTTATTCACCGGGGAGCTGTTTTTT
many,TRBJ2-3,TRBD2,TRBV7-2,CASSFAGGEDTQYF,TGTGCCAGCAGCTTCGCGGGAGGTGAAGATACGCAGTATTTT
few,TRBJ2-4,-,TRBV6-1,CASSESGHPYQVQYF,TGTGCCAGCAGTGAATCAGGACACCCCTATCAGGTTCAGTACTTC
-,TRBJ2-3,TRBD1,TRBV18,CASSPRTGRTDTQYF,TGTGCCAGCTCACCACGGACAGGGCGCACAGATACGCAGTATTTT